What follows is one T cell receptor (beta chain) and its context. The antigen is not known. Sequencing used immunoSEQ multiplex PCR; TCRdb keeps in-frame clones, though not all of them. The table has fewer than 55,000 clones, around 83% seen once. This record belongs to a study of Ad26.COV2.S vaccination and SARS-CoV-2 variants. Study results and limitations: Analyses of TCR breadth and depth may have underestimated total T cell responses.

Trimming removed 5 bases from V and 6 bases from J, with 13 bases in between. CDR3 length: 14 amino acids. The germline V gene has CDR1 KGHDR and CDR2 SFDVKD. The sample in question was peripheral blood, obtained after recovery from COVID-19. The V gene is TRBV24-1, the J gene TRBJ2-1; D unclear. This TCR was recovered from a human donor who had recovered from COVID-19. CDR3 in DNA: TGTGCCACCAGTGCACAACGCCAGCCCAATGAGCAGTTCTTC. Amino acid sequence: CATSAQRQPNEQFF.